The 27 T cell receptor beta chains below were found in one sample sequenced in a study of identical twins. TCRdb re-analysed the 5' RACE reads in MiXCR, keeping a single row per CDR3 protein. The table includes about 340,000 distinct CDR3 sequences, roughly 12% detected once. The same sample was also used in a study of yellow fever vaccine responses in identical twins.

Specimen: CD8+ T cells sorted from blood. These receptor sequences come from a young woman in good health.

This clonotype was observed a few times. The CDR3: CASSLYRESTDTQYF. Here the CDR3 DNA reads TGTGCCAGCAGCTTATACCGGGAGAGCACAGATACGCAGTATTTT. The genes are TRBV11-2 and TRBJ2-3; D is possibly TRBD2 (6 bases). V lost 2 bases to trimming and J lost 0 bases, with 9 bases between them. This CDR3 has 15 residues. Per germline, CDR1 SGHAT and CDR2 FQNNGV. Looking up the rest from reference TRBV11-2 and TRBJ2-3 gives the full variable domain: EAGVAQSPRYKIIEKRQSVAFWCNPISGHATLYWYQQILGQGPKLLIQFQNNGVVDDSQLPKDRFSAERLKGVDSTLKIQPAKLEDSAVYLCASSLYRESTDTQYFGPGTRLTVL.

The sample holds many counts of this clonotype. V usage is TRBV12-3 or TRBV12-4 and J usage is TRBJ2-5; D is uncertain. Deletions cut 5 bases from V and 2 bases from J, with 12 bases between. The CDR3 runs to 14 residues. The CDR3 DNA reads as TGTGCCAGCAGTCAACACGACCTACAAGAGACCCAGTACTTC. As protein: CASSQHDLQETQYF.

This chain links TRBV29-1 with TRBJ2-1; TRBD2 agrees at 8 bases. The V segment lost 5 bases and the J segment 8 bases; nucleotides outside the gene matches: 14. CDR1 is SQVTM and CDR2 is ANQGSEA in the germline V gene. This CDR3 comprises 15 residues. The CDR3 is CSVSGGVQSVYEQFF. Here the CDR3 DNA reads TGCAGCGTTTCGGGGGGGGTACAGTCTGTGTATGAGCAGTTCTTC.

To note about this clonotype: A much larger clone differs from this one at a single base, so this may be a read error. The chain carries TRBV3-1 and TRBJ2-7; the D gene is possibly TRBD2 (5 bases). The CDR3 contains 11 residues. Germline V lookup: CDR1 LGHDT, CDR2 YNNKEL (reference sequence). The CDR3 DNA is TGTGGCAGCAGCATGAGGGACGAGCAGTACTTC. The encoded protein is CGSSMRDEQYF.

This rearrangement joins TRBV7-9 to TRBJ1-1; unclear D gene. V dropped 11 bases and J dropped 0 bases, with 7 bases sitting between them. This CDR3 contains 11 residues. Germline V gives CDR1 SEHNR, CDR2 FQNEAQ (reference sequence). Here the CDR3 reads CADEVNTEAFF. The CDR3 DNA reads TGTGCCGACGAAGTGAACACTGAAGCTTTCTTT.

The chain employs TRBV12-3 or TRBV12-4 and TRBJ2-1, with TRBD2 matching over 9 bases. This CDR3 spans 15 amino acids. V was pared by 2 bases and J by 9 bases, with 8 bases of the junction left unmatched. The CDR3 reads CASSLWGGGAGEQFF. CDR3 DNA: TGTGCCAGCAGTTTATGGGGCGGGGGGGCAGGTGAGCAGTTCTTC.

Ten or more counts support this clonotype. The V and J genes are TRBV5-1 and TRBJ2-1, with a possible D match to TRBD1 (6 bases). Germline CDR1 and CDR2: SGHRS and YFSETQ. The CDR3 extends over 13 amino acids. The V end lost 4 bases, the J end lost 5 bases, and 10 bases lay between the germline ends. CDR3 residues: CASSPDSHNEQFF. CDR3 in DNA: TGCGCCAGCAGCCCGGACAGCCACAATGAGCAGTTCTTC. Variable domain in full (rest from reference TRBV5-1 and TRBJ2-1): KAGVTQTPRYLIKTRGQQVTLSCSPISGHRSVSWYQQTPGQGLQFLFEYFSETQRNKGNFPGRFSGRQFSNSRSEMNVSTLELGDSALYLCASSPDSHNEQFFGPGTRLTVL.

The chain is built from TRBV11-3 and TRBJ2-3, with D maybe TRBD1 (5 bases). V lost 4 bases, J lost 0 bases, and 11 bases lay in between. In germline, CDR1 is SGHNT, CDR2 YENEEA. The CDR3 loop spans 15 amino acids. The chain's CDR3 is CASSSTVESTDTQYF. DNA of the CDR3: TGTGCCAGCAGCTCGACAGTCGAAAGCACAGATACGCAGTATTTT.

The rearrangement joins TRBV7-9 to TRBJ1-2; tentatively, D is TRBD1 (5 bases). CDR3 length: 13 amino acids. V was clipped by 0 bases and J by 13 bases, with 15 bases between them. Germline assignment: CDR1 SEHNR and CDR2 FQNEAQ (reference sequence). In DNA form, the CDR3 reads TGTGCCAGCAGCTTAGCGCGGGAGGGACTTGGCACCTTC. Translated: CASSLAREGLGTF.

This clonotype has just a few counts. The V gene is TRBV6-5, the J gene TRBJ2-4; 7 nucleotides match TRBD2. V shed 0 bases, J shed 8 bases, and the junction held 7 bases outside the gene matches. Germline V gene data show CDR1 as MNHEY and CDR2 as SVGAGI. This CDR3 spans 15 amino acids. CDR3 in DNA: TGTGCCAGCAGTTACTCGACGGATGGGGGGGACATTCAGTACTTC. Translating gives CASSYSTDGGDIQYF.

In its sample, this clonotype was seen a few times. The rearrangement joins TRBV27 to TRBJ1-1, with D perhaps TRBD1 (5 bases). Between the trimmed V and J ends, which lost 3 bases and 2 bases, there was a span of 10 bases. Germline V gene data show CDR1 as MNHEY and CDR2 as SMNVEV (reference sequence). The length of the CDR3 is 14 residues. CDR3 region: CASSFGTANTEAFF. DNA for the CDR3: TGTGCCAGCAGTTTCGGGACGGCTAACACTGAAGCTTTCTTT.

This clonotype has a count of ten or more. This chain links TRBV29-1 with TRBJ2-1; the D gene is possibly TRBD2 (6 bases). Germline V lookup: CDR1 SQVTM, CDR2 ANQGSEA. With 4 bases removed from V and 3 bases from J, the gap between germline ends came to 16 bases. The CDR3 runs to 15 residues. In DNA, the CDR3 is TGCAGCGTTGTAGGCCGGGACTTCGACTACAATGAGCAGTTCTTC. Protein sequence: CSVVGRDFDYNEQFF.

The table lists this clonotype with a few counts. The rearrangement links TRBV27 to TRBJ2-2; D is possibly TRBD1 (5 bases). V lost 3 bases and J 7 bases, leaving 15 bases between the germline ends. Germline V lookup: CDR1 MNHEY, CDR2 SMNVEV (reference sequence). This CDR3 is built from 15 residues. The CDR3 reads CASSFRRAGLGELFF. The CDR3 DNA sequence: TGTGCCAGCAGTTTTCGAAGAGCAGGGCTCGGGGAGCTGTTTTTT.

This clonotype was seen more than once but under ten times. The chain employs TRBV24-1 and TRBJ2-1; TRBD2 matches 10 bases. There are 16 residues in the CDR3. V dropped 11 bases and J dropped 5; count of bases not matched to a gene: 14. Germline CDR1 KGHDR, CDR2 SFDVKD. CDR3 DNA sequence: TGTGCCAGTGACTCAGGGGATAGCGGGGGGCACAATGAGCAGTTCTTC. It specifies CASDSGDSGGHNEQFF.

This clonotype showed up many times. V usage is TRBV4-1 and J usage is TRBJ2-7; weak D call: TRBD1 (5 bases). V lost 1 base and J lost 1, with 11 bases in between. From germline, CDR1 is MGHRA and CDR2 YSYEKL. The CDR3 is 15 amino acids. The DNA of the CDR3 is TGCGCCAGCAGCCAAGTAGGTCAGGGATCCTACGAGCAGTACTTC. This encodes CASSQVGQGSYEQYF.

About this clonotype: A much larger clone lies a single base off, so this may be a read error. The chain combines TRBV13 with TRBJ2-1, with TRBD2 matching 12 bases. The germline CDR1 and CDR2 sequences are PRHDT and FYEKMQ (reference sequence). The CDR3 covers 18 residues. With V trimmed by 5 bases and J by 6 bases, 14 bases remained unmatched. Here the CDR3 reads CASSRGLAGSLESNEQFF. The DNA for the CDR3 is TGTGCCAGCAGCCGTGGACTAGCGGGGAGTCTGGAGTCCAATGAGCAGTTCTTC. Complete variable domain (other parts from reference TRBV13 and TRBJ2-1): AAGVIQSPRHLIKEKRETATLKCYPIPRHDTVYWYQQGPGQDPQFLISFYEKMQSDKGSIPDRFSAQQFSDYHSELNMSSLELGDSALYFCASSRGLAGSLESNEQFFGPGTRLTVL.

This chain connects TRBV27 to TRBJ2-7; no reliable D call. CDR3 length: 13 residues. Germline-derived CDR1 and CDR2 are MNHEY and SMNVEV (reference sequence). V gave up 5 bases and J gave up 5 bases, with 13 bases separating them. CDR3: CASSRHSGDEQYV. In DNA, the CDR3 is TGTGCCAGCAGTCGACATTCAGGCGACGAGCAGTACGTC.

This clonotype showed up just a few times. The chain carries TRBV6-1 and TRBJ1-5, with 7 bases aligning to TRBD1. The CDR3 runs to 17 residues. The trim removed 9 bases at V and 2 bases at J, leaving 16 bases unmatched. Germline-derived CDR1 and CDR2 are MNHNS and SASEGT. CDR3 protein: CASKPRDRDRGNQPQHF. The CDR3 region has the DNA TGTGCCAGTAAACCAAGGGACCGTGACAGGGGCAATCAGCCCCAGCATTTT.

V and J are TRBV29-1 and TRBJ2-7; D gene ambiguous. V dropped 6 bases and J dropped 3 bases, with 15 bases sitting between them. Germline CDR1 SQVTM, CDR2 ANQGSEA. The CDR3 contains 13 residues. This CDR3 reads CSVCEDARYEQYF. For the CDR3, the DNA is TGCAGCGTATGCGAAGACGCTCGCTACGAGCAGTACTTC.

In this sample, this clonotype turned up a few times. The genes are TRBV20-1 and TRBJ2-1; 8 bases are shared with TRBD2. The CDR3 sequence is 15 residues long. Trimming removed 2 bases from V and 7 bases from J; junction bases left unmatched: 10. CDR1 is DFQATT, CDR2 SNEGSKA, per germline (reference sequence). The CDR3 region has the DNA TGCAGTGCTAGAACACGGGAGGGCCTGAGTAATGAGCAGTTCTTC. Its translation: CSARTREGLSNEQFF.

This clonotype came up many times. The chain joins TRBV11-2 to TRBJ2-1; perhaps TRBD2 as D (5 bases). The length of the CDR3 is 15 residues. CDR1 is SGHAT, CDR2 FQNNGV, per germline. Trimming stripped 1 base from V and 3 bases from J, with 10 bases between. The CDR3 sequence is CASSLGSGLYNEQFF. In DNA, the CDR3 is TGTGCCAGCAGCTTAGGGTCAGGACTCTACAATGAGCAGTTCTTC.

The V call is TRBV11-2, the J call TRBJ2-5; 11 positions match TRBD2. V was pared by 5 bases and J by 0 bases, with 5 bases of the junction left unmatched. Per the germline V gene, CDR1 is SGHAT and CDR2 is FQNNGV. The CDR3 length is 16 residues. The DNA of the CDR3 is TGTGCCAGCAGCCCGCTAGCGGGGGGCCACCAAGAGACCCAGTACTTC. This gives the protein CASSPLAGGHQETQYF.

This clonotype came up a few times. The chain carries TRBV6-5 and TRBJ2-1, with D maybe TRBD2 (5 bases). The ends were cut back, 2 bases at V and 6 bases at J, with 14 bases in the middle. The CDR3 is made up of 15 amino acids. The germline V gene has CDR1 MNHEY and CDR2 SVGAGI. CDR3 protein: CASSYLGGYGNEQFF. The CDR3 DNA follows: TGTGCCAGCAGTTACCTCGGAGGATATGGCAATGAGCAGTTCTTC.

This clonotype was observed a few times. This CDR3 reads CASSQEHPGAGTDTQYF. In DNA, the CDR3 is TGTGCCAGCAGCCAAGAGCATCCGGGGGCCGGCACAGATACGCAGTATTTT. The chain links TRBV3-1 to TRBJ2-3, with D perhaps given as TRBD1 or TRBD2 (6 bases each). The CDR3 totals 17 residues. Germline V gene lookup returns CDR1 LGHDT and CDR2 YNNKEL (reference sequence). With 0 bases removed from V and 1 base from J, the gap between germline ends came to 14 bases.

CDR3 coding DNA: TGTGCCAGCAGTATGACAGGTTACGAGCAGTACTTC. It translates to CASSMTGYEQYF. The chain has TRBV27 and TRBJ2-7; D perhaps matches TRBD1 (6 bases). Trimming removed 5 bases from V and 4 bases from J, with 9 bases in between. From germline, CDR1 is MNHEY and CDR2 SMNVEV (reference sequence). The CDR3 runs 12 residues.

This clonotype was recorded at least ten times. The genes are TRBV29-1 and TRBJ2-1, with D perhaps matching TRBD2 (5 bases). The CDR3 sequence is 13 residues long. Trimming stripped 4 bases from V and 4 bases from J, with 11 bases between. CDR1 and CDR2 (germline): SQVTM, ANQGSEA. The CDR3 DNA reads TGCAGCGTTGCGCTAGCCCTATACAATGAGCAGTTCTTC. The encoded protein is CSVALALYNEQFF.

This clonotype was found once. The chain employs TRBV4-1 and TRBJ1-5, with 10 bases fitting TRBD1. Looked up from germline, CDR1 is MGHRA and CDR2 is YSYEKL. V was clipped by 0 bases and J by 0 bases; unmatched bases: 5. CDR3 size: 18 residues. Here the CDR3 reads CASSQDPGTGDSNQPQHF. The CDR3 bases are TGCGCCAGCAGCCAAGATCCGGGGACAGGGGATAGCAATCAGCCCCAGCATTTT.